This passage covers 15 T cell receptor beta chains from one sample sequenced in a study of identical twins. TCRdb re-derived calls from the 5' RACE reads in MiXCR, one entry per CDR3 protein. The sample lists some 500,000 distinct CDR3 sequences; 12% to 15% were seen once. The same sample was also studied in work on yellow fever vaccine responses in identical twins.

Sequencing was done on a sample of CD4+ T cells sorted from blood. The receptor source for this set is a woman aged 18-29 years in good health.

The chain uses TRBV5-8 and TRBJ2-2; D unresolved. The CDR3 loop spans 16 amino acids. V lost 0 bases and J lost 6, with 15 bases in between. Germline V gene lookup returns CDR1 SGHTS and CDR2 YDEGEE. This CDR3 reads CASSLAGTFISGELFF. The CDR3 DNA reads TGTGCCAGCAGCTTGGCCGGCACGTTTATCTCCGGGGAGCTGTTTTTT.

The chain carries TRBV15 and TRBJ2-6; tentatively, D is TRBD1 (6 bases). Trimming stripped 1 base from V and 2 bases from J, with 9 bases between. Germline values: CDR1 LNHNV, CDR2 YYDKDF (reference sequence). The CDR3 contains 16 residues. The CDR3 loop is CATSRGKGAGANVLTF. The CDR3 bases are TGTGCCACCAGCAGAGGGAAGGGGGCTGGGGCCAACGTCCTGACTTTC.

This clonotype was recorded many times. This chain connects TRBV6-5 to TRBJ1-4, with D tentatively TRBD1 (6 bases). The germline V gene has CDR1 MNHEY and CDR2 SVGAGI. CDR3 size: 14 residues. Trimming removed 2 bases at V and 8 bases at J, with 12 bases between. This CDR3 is CASSYLGAEEKLFF. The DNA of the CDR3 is TGTGCCAGCAGTTACCTGGGGGCGGAGGAAAAACTGTTTTTT.

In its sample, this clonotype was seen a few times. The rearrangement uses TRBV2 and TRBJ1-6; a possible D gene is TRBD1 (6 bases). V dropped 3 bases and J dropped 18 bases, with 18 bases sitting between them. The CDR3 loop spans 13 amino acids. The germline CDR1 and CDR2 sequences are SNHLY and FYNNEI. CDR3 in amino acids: CASSEGGRAPSHF. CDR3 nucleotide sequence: TGTGCCAGCAGTGAGGGGGGGCGGGCCCCGTCCCACTTT.

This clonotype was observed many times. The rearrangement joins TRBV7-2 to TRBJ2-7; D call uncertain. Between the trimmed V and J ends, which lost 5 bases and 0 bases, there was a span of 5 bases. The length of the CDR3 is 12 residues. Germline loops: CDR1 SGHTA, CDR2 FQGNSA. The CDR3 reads CASSPYSYEQYF. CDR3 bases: TGTGCCAGCAGCCCTTACTCCTACGAGCAGTACTTC.

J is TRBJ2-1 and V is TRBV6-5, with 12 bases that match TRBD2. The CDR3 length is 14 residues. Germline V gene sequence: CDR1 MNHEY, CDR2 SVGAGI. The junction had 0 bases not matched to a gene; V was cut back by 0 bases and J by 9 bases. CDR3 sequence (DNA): TGTGCCAGCAGTTACTCGACTAGCGGGGGTGAGCAGTTCTTC. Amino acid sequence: CASSYSTSGGEQFF.

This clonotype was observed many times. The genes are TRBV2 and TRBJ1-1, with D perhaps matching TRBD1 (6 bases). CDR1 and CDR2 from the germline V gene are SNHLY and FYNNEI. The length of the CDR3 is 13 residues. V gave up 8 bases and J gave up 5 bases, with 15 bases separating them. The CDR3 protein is CASAYRVGTEAFF. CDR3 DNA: TGTGCCAGCGCCTACAGGGTGGGGACTGAAGCTTTCTTT.

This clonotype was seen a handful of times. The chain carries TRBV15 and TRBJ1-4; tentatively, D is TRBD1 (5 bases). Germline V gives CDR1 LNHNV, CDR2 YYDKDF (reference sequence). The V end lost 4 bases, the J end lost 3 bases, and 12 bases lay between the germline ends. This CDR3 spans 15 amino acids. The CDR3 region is CATSTPVGANEKLFF. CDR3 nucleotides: TGTGCCACCAGCACTCCTGTAGGGGCTAATGAAAAACTGTTTTTT.

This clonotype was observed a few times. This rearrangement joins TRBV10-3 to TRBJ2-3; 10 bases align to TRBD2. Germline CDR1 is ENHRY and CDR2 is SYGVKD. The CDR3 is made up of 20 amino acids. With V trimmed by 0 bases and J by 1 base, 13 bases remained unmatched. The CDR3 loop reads CAISESRFKREGAGTDTQYF. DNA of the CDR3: TGTGCCATCAGTGAGTCGCGGTTTAAGCGGGAGGGCGCCGGCACAGATACGCAGTATTTT.

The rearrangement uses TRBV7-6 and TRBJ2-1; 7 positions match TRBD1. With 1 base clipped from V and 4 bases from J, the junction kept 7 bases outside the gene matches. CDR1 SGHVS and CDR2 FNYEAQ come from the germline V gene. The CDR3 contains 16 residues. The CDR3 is CASSLGRKGQYNEQFF. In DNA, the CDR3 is TGTGCCAGCAGCTTAGGCCGTAAGGGACAGTACAATGAGCAGTTCTTC.

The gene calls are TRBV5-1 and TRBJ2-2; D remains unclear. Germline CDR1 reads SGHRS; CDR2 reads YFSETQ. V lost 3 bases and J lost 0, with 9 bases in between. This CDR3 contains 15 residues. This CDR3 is CASSWLTSNTGELFF. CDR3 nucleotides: TGCGCCAGCAGCTGGTTGACTTCGAACACCGGGGAGCTGTTTTTT.

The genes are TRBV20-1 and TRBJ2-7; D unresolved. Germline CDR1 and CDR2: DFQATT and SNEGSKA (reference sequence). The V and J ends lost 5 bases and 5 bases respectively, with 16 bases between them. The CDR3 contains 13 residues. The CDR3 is CSAHLGGRNEQYF. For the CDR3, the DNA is TGCAGTGCTCACCTAGGTGGGCGCAACGAGCAGTACTTC.

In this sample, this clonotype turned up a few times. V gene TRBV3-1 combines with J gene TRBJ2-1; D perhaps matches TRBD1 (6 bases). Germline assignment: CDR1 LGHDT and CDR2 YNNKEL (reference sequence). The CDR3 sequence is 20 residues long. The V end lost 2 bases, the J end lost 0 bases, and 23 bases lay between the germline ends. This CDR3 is CASSQPTRVTGKVSYNEQFF. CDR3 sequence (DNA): TGTGCCAGCAGCCAACCCACTCGGGTAACAGGGAAGGTCTCCTACAATGAGCAGTTCTTC.

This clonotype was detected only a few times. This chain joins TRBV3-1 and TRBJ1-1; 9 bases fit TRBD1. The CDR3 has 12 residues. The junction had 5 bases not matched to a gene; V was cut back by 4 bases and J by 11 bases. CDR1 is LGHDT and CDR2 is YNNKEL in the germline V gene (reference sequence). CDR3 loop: CASSPGQGDAFF. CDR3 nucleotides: TGTGCCAGCAGCCCGGGACAGGGAGATGCTTTCTTT.

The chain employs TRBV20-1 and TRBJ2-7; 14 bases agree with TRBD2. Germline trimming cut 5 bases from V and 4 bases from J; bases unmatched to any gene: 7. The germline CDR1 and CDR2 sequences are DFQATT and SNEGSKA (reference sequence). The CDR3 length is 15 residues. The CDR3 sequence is CSARLAGGSAYEQYF. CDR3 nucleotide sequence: TGCAGTGCTCGACTAGCGGGGGGGTCGGCATACGAGCAGTACTTC.